This T cell receptor (beta chain) was obtained from a study of CD4+ T cells in melanoma. Here immunoSEQ multiplex PCR was the method, and the copy in TCRdb shows in-frame clones only, minus some. Of about 50,000 clones listed, about 88% are singletons. With regard to this clone: Antigen unknown.

Study results and limitations: Diverse differentiation states were reported for melanoma neoantigen-specific CD4+ T cells. CD8+ T cell, macrophage and B cell function reportedly correlated with neoantigen-specific CD4+ T cells.

The material sequenced was peripheral blood. The clonotype was recovered from a human donor with melanoma.

Written as DNA, the CDR3 is TGTGCCAGCAGTCCCCGCTACGAGCAGTACTTC. Translation gives CASSPRYEQYF. V gene TRBV7-9 combines with J gene TRBJ2-7; D not resolved. Germline V gene data show CDR1 as SEHNR and CDR2 as FQNEAQ (reference sequence). V lost 6 bases, J lost 3 bases, and 6 bases lay in between. This CDR3 contains 11 residues.